This T cell receptor beta chain was captured in a study of T-cell memory formation after mild COVID-19. 5'RACE primed at constant segments yielded TCR alpha and TCR beta cDNA libraries bearing sample barcodes and UMIs. TCRdb re-analysed the 5' RACE reads in MiXCR, keeping a single row per CDR3 protein. The repertoire includes a few hundred thousand distinct CDR3 sequences, around 14% of them detected once, and about 20% sits in the top ten. This clonotype was seen a few times. The CDR3 contains 16 residues. V lost 8 bases, J lost 0 bases, and 20 bases lay in between. Germline V gives CDR1 MNHEY, CDR2 SVGAGI.

V is TRBV6-5 and J is TRBJ2-7; D remains unclear. The sample comprised PBMCs or a T cell subset sorted from them (not recorded which). The sequence was obtained from a young man who had mild COVID-19 (a few samples of this study predate the infection). Cell type and time point are not known. In nucleotides, the CDR3 is TGTGCCAGCCGCCCCGTTGGTGCTAGAGCCTCCTACGAGCAGTACGTC. It is translated as CASRPVGARASYEQYV.